The sequence of this TCR beta chain was determined in a study of human T cells and chemical hapten exposure. Study background: Recorded diagnoses among the mostly female patients were alopecia areata, totalis or universalis.

TCRdb fed the RACE reads into MiXCR, producing one record per CDR3 protein. The sample shows approximately 85,000 distinct CDR3 sequences, about 10% of them seen only once. There are a few counts of this clonotype. Its specificity is unknown. Findings and caveats of the study: The formation of large CDR3 similarity clusters by expanded TCRs significantly exceeded that of controls.

Specified time point: patch test 2, 6 weeks after DPC sensitization. Treatment noted: therapeutic diphenylcyclopropenone sensitization with weekly scalp DPC. Germline V gene data show CDR1 as MDHEN and CDR2 as SYDVKM. The V end was cut by 6 bases, the J end by 6 bases, with 9 bases between. The length of the CDR3 is 12 residues. This sample comprised whole blood, obtained in connection with sensitization to the hapten diphenylcyclopropenone (DPC). The clonotype comes from a woman aged 25 to 45 with alopecia areata. Some clones in this sample may be carry-over from other donors' samples. This chain connects TRBV28 to TRBJ2-1, with a tentative D call TRBD2 (6 bases). The CDR3 DNA follows: TGTGCCAGCAGGACCGGGGGCAATGAGCAGTTCTTC. Translation gives CASRTGGNEQFF.